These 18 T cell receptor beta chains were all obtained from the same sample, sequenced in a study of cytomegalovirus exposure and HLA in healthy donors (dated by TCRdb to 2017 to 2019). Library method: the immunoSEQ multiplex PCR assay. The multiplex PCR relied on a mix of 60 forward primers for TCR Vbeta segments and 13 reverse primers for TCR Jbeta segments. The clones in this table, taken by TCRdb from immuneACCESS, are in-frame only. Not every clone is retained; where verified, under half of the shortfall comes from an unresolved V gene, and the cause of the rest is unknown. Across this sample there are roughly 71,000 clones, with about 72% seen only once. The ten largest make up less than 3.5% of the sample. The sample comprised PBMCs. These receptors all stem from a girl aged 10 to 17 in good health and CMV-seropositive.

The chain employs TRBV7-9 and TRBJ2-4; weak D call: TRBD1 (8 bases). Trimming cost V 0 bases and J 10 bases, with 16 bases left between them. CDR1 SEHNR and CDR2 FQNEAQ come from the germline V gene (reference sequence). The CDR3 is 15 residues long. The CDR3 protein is CASSLATDRGGIQYF. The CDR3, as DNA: TGTGCCAGCAGCTTAGCCACCGACAGGGGAGGGATTCAGTACTTC.

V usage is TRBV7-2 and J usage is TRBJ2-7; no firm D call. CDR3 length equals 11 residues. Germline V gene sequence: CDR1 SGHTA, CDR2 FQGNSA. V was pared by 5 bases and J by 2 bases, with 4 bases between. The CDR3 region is CASSPAYEQYF. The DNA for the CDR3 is TGTGCCAGCAGCCCGGCCTACGAGCAGTACTTC.

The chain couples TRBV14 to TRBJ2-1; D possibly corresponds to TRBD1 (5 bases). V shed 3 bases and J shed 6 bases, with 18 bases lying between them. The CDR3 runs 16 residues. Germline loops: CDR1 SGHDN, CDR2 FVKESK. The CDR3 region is CASSQEIAGYVNEQFF. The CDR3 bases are TGTGCCAGCAGCCAGGAAATTGCAGGGTACGTCAATGAGCAGTTCTTC.

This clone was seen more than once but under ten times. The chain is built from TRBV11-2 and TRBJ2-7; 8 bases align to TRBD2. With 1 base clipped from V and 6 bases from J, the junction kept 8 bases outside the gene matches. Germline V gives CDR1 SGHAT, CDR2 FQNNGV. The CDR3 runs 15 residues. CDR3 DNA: TGTGCCAGCAGCTTAGGGGGCGGGGGGACCGTCGAGCAGTACTTC. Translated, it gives CASSLGGGGTVEQYF.

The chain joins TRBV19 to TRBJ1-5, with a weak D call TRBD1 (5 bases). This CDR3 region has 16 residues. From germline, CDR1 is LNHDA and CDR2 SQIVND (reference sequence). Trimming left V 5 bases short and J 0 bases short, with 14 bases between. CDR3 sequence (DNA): TGTGCCAGTAGTTCTAGACAGATTAATAGCAATCAGCCCCAGCATTTT. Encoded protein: CASSSRQINSNQPQHF.

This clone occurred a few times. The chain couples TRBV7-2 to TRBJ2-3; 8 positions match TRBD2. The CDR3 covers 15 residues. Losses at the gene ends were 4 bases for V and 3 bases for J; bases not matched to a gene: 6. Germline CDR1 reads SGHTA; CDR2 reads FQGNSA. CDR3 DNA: TGTGCCAGCAGCTGGGGAGCGGGAGATACAGATACGCAGTATTTT. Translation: CASSWGAGDTDTQYF.

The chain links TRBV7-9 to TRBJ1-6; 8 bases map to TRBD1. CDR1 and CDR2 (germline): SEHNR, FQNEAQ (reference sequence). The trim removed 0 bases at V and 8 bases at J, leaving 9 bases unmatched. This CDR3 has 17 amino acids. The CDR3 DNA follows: TGTGCCAGCAGCTTAGCCGGCCAGGGGGCGCGTCATTCACCCCTCCACTTT. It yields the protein CASSLAGQGARHSPLHF. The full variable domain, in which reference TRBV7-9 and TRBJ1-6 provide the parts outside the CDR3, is DTGVSQNPRHKITKRGQNVTFRCDPISEHNRLYWYRQTLGQGPEFLTYFQNEAQLEKSRLLSDRFSAERPKGSFSTLEIQRTEQGDSAMYLCASSLAGQGARHSPLHFGNGTRLTVT.

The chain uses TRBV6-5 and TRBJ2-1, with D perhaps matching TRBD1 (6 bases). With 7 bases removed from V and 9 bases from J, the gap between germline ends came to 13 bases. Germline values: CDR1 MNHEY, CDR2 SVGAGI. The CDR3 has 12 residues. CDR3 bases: TGTGCCAGCACCTCCAGAGGGGGTGAGCAGTTCTTC. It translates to CASTSRGGEQFF.

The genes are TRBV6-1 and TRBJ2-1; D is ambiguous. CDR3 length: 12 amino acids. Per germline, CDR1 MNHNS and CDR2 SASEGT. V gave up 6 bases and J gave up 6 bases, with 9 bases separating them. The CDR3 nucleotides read TGTGCCAGCAGCACTCTAGTCAATGAGCAGTTCTTC. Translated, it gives CASSTLVNEQFF.

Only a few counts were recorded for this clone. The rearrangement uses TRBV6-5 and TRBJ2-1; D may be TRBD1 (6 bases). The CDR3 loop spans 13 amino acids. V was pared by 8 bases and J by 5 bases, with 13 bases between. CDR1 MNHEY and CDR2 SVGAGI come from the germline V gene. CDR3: CASGTPVHNEQFF. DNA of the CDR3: TGTGCCAGCGGGACACCCGTTCACAATGAGCAGTTCTTC.

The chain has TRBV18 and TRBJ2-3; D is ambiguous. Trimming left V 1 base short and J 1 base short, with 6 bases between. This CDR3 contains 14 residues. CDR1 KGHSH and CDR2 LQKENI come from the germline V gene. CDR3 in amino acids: CASSPQSGTDTQYF. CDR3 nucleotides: TGTGCCAGCTCACCACAATCGGGCACAGATACGCAGTATTTT.

The CDR3 region is CASSIASTDTQYF. In DNA form, the CDR3 reads TGTGCCAGTAGTATAGCGAGCACAGATACGCAGTATTTT. The chain uses TRBV19 and TRBJ2-3; D remains unclear. Trimming shortened V by 1 base and J by 0 bases, and 2 bases separated the two germline ends. This CDR3 spans 13 amino acids. The V gene's germline CDR1 is LNHDA and CDR2 SQIVND (reference sequence).

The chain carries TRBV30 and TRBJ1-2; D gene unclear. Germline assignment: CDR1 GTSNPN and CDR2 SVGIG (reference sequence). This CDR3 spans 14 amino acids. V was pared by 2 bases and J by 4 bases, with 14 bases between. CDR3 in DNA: TGTGCCTGGAGTTTGCGGGGTTTCGTCTATGGCTACACCTTC. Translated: CAWSLRGFVYGYTF.

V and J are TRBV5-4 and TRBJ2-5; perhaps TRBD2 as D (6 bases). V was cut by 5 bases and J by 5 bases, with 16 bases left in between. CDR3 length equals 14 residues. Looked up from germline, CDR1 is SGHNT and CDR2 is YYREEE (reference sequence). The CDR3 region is CASRGDWATETQYF. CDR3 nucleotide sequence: TGTGCCAGCAGAGGGGACTGGGCTACGGAGACCCAGTACTTC.

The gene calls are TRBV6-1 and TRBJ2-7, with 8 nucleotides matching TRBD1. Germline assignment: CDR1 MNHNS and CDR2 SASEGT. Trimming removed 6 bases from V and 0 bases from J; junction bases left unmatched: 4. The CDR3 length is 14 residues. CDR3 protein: CASSKDRGSYEQYF. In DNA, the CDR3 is TGTGCCAGCAGCAAAGACAGGGGCTCCTACGAGCAGTACTTC.

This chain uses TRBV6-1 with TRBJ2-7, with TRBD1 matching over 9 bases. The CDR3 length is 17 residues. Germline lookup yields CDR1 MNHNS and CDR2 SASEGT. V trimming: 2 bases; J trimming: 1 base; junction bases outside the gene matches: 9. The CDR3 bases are TGTGCCAGCAGTGAAAGGACCGGACAGGGGCGGTCCTACGAGCAGTACTTC. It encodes CASSERTGQGRSYEQYF.

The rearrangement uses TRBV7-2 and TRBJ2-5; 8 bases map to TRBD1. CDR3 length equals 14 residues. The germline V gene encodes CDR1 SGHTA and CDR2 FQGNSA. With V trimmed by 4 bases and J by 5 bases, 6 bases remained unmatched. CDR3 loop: CASSSTGGRETQYF. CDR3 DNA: TGTGCCAGCAGCTCAACAGGGGGGAGGGAGACCCAGTACTTC.

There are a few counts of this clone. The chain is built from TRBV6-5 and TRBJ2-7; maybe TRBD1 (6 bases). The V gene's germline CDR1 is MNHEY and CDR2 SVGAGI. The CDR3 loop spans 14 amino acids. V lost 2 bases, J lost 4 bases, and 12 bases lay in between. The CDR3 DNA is TGTGCCAGCAGTTACGGGGACACCAGTTACGAGCAGTACTTC. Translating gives CASSYGDTSYEQYF.